The rows below give T cell receptor beta chains drawn from one sample of a study of T cells in tumors after PD-1 blockade. Profiling relied on immunoSEQ multiplex PCR, and the TCRdb table lists in-frame clones only, not all of them. The table includes approximately 46,000 clones, roughly 79% detected once. The sample consisted of PBMCs, taken before anti-PD-1 treatment. The receptors were gathered from a human donor with basal cell carcinoma. Both conserved end residues are part of each CDR3. D genes are given only for firm matches. The size entry is marked missing in some rows and otherwise reads once, few, many or a size class.

j_call	clone_size	d_call	v_call	cdr3_aa	cdr3_nt
TRBJ2-7	.	.	TRBV2	CASKLQPGAGPYEQYF	TGTGCCAGCAAACTCCAGCCAGGGGCAGGTCCCTACGAGCAGTACTTC
TRBJ2-5	.	.	TRBV27	CASSFVRTPLLQETQYF	TGTGCCAGCAGTTTCGTCAGGACACCTCTACTCCAAGAGACCCAGTACTTC
TRBJ2-3	.	TRBD2	TRBV7-3	CASRLRGISTDTQYF	TGTGCCAGCCGGCTGCGGGGGATAAGCACAGATACGCAGTATTTT
TRBJ2-1	once	TRBD2	TRBV7-2	CASSSQSSGGAPYNEQFF	TGTGCCAGCAGCTCCCAGTCTAGCGGGGGGGCTCCCTACAATGAGCAGTTCTTC
TRBJ1-2	many	.	TRBV28	CASSPGKNYGYTF	TGTGCCAGCAGTCCAGGGAAGAACTATGGCTACACCTTC
TRBJ2-5	.	TRBD1	TRBV28	CASSLPGQIRQETQYF	TGTGCCAGCAGTCTGCCGGGACAGATCCGACAAGAGACCCAGTACTTC
TRBJ2-7	.	.	TRBV6-2/TRBV6-3	CASSSSRQGDNEQYF	TGTGCCAGCAGCTCCTCGAGGCAGGGTGATAACGAGCAGTACTTC
TRBJ1-2	.	.	TRBV14	CASSQVKGSVRGYTF	TGTGCCAGCAGCCAAGTGAAGGGCAGCGTGCGTGGCTACACCTTC
TRBJ2-5	few	.	TRBV3-1/TRBV3-2	CASSQNPAGLGETQYF	TGTGCCAGCAGCCAAAATCCAGCCGGGCTGGGGGAGACCCAGTACTTC
TRBJ2-2	.	.	TRBV2	CASSGTRGELFF	TGTGCCAGCAGTGGGACTCGCGGGGAGCTGTTTTTT
TRBJ2-7	.	.	TRBV29-1	CSVSLRTYEQYF	TGCAGCGTTTCCCTGAGAACCTACGAGCAGTACTTC
TRBJ1-1	few	.	TRBV29-1	CSVFPGNTEAFF	TGCAGCGTGTTCCCAGGGAACACTGAAGCTTTCTTT
TRBJ1-1	.	.	TRBV12-3/TRBV12-4	CASSLEGSEAFF	TGTGCCAGCAGTTTGGAGGGGTCTGAAGCTTTCTTT
TRBJ2-7	few	.	TRBV28	CASSLRSFSYEQYF	TGTGCCAGCAGTTTACGCTCTTTCTCCTACGAGCAGTACTTC
TRBJ1-1	.	.	TRBV5-5	CASSLWGNTEAFF	TGTGCCAGCAGCCTGTGGGGCAACACTGAAGCTTTCTTT
TRBJ1-6	few	.	TRBV3-1/TRBV3-2	CASSQGFARGNSPLHF	TGTGCCAGCAGCCAAGGGTTTGCCAGAGGCAATTCACCCCTCCACTTT
TRBJ2-7	few	.	TRBV10-3	CAISEIGGWVDEQYF	TGTGCCATCAGTGAGATAGGGGGTTGGGTGGACGAGCAGTACTTC
TRBJ1-1	.	TRBD1	TRBV4-1	CASSSETGATEAFF	TGCGCCAGCAGCTCAGAGACAGGGGCCACTGAAGCTTTCTTT
TRBJ1-2	.	.	TRBV7-2	CASSFLKGDGYTF	TGTGCCAGCAGCTTCCTGAAAGGGGATGGCTACACCTTC
TRBJ2-7	.	.	TRBV28	CASTQGSHSYEQYF	TGTGCCAGCACTCAGGGGTCCCACTCCTACGAGCAGTACTTC
TRBJ2-5	.	.	TRBV7-2	CASSPQVGKETQYF	TGTGCCAGCAGCCCCCAAGTCGGGAAAGAGACCCAGTACTTC
TRBJ2-2	.	TRBD1	TRBV5-1	CASSFGAGTANTGELFF	TGCGCCAGCAGCTTCGGGGCCGGGACAGCCAACACCGGGGAGCTGTTTTTT
TRBJ2-6	.	.	TRBV10-3	CAISEGFELSGANVLTF	TGTGCCATCAGTGAGGGGTTTGAGCTATCTGGGGCCAACGTCCTGACTTTC
TRBJ1-2	.	.	TRBV7-9	CASSLVSGINYGYTF	TGTGCCAGCAGCTTAGTTTCGGGGATTAACTATGGCTACACCTTC
TRBJ2-5	.	TRBD2	TRBV5-1	CASSLEGSGSRYETQYF	TGCGCCAGCAGCTTGGAGGGTAGCGGGAGTCGGTATGAGACCCAGTACTTC
TRBJ2-3	.	TRBD1	TRBV5-1	CASRKTGTGGATDTQYF	TGCGCCAGCAGGAAAACCGGGACAGGGGGCGCGACAGATACGCAGTATTTT
TRBJ1-5	once	.	TRBV5-6	CASSSWGVGNQPQHF	TGTGCCAGCAGCTCTTGGGGGGTAGGCAATCAGCCCCAGCATTTT
TRBJ1-1	.	.	TRBV28	CASSSPDNTGDEAFF	TGTGCCAGCAGTTCCCCGGACAACACTGGAGATGAAGCTTTCTTT
TRBJ2-7	.	TRBD2	TRBV30	CAWSVLGWASGTYEQYF	TGTGCCTGGAGTGTACTAGGTTGGGCTAGCGGGACCTACGAGCAGTACTTC
TRBJ1-4	.	TRBD1	TRBV5-1	CASSKTGGQFTANEKLFF	TGCGCCAGCAGCAAGACAGGGGGTCAGTTCACAGCTAATGAAAAACTGTTTTTT
TRBJ1-2	.	.	TRBV6-5	CASKGINYGYTF	TGTGCCAGCAAGGGAATCAACTATGGCTACACCTTC
TRBJ1-1	once	.	TRBV6-1	CASSEMAGTEAFF	TGTGCCAGCAGTGAAATGGCAGGGACTGAAGCTTTCTTT
TRBJ1-5	.	.	TRBV28	CAGRGENSNQPQHF	TGTGCCGGAAGAGGAGAGAATAGCAATCAGCCCCAGCATTTT
TRBJ2-5	.	.	TRBV30	CAGGGLETQYF	TGTGCTGGGGGGGGCTTGGAGACCCAGTACTTC
TRBJ2-1	.	.	TRBV11-3	CASSLEGGSEQFF	TGTGCCAGCAGCTTAGAGGGGGGCAGTGAGCAGTTCTTC
TRBJ2-7	.	TRBD2	TRBV11-1	CASSPYTSGGAEYF	TGTGCCAGCAGCCCGTACACTAGCGGGGGGGCCGAGTACTTC
TRBJ1-1	few	.	TRBV7-6	CASSYQKGDNTEAFF	TGTGCCAGCAGCTATCAGAAGGGGGATAACACTGAAGCTTTCTTT
TRBJ2-2	.	.	TRBV5-8	CASSFRRIANTGELFF	TGTGCCAGCAGCTTCCGTCGGATCGCGAACACCGGGGAGCTGTTTTTT
TRBJ2-7	.	.	TRBV30	CAWIGTHSYEQYF	TGTGCCTGGATTGGGACTCATTCCTACGAGCAGTACTTC
TRBJ1-4	.	.	TRBV18	CAGGWTNEKLFF	TGTGCGGGGGGCTGGACAAATGAAAAACTGTTTTTT
TRBJ1-3	.	TRBD1	TRBV5-1	CASSLGRQGTGNTIYF	TGCGCCAGCAGCTTGGGTCGACAGGGGACTGGAAACACCATATATTTT